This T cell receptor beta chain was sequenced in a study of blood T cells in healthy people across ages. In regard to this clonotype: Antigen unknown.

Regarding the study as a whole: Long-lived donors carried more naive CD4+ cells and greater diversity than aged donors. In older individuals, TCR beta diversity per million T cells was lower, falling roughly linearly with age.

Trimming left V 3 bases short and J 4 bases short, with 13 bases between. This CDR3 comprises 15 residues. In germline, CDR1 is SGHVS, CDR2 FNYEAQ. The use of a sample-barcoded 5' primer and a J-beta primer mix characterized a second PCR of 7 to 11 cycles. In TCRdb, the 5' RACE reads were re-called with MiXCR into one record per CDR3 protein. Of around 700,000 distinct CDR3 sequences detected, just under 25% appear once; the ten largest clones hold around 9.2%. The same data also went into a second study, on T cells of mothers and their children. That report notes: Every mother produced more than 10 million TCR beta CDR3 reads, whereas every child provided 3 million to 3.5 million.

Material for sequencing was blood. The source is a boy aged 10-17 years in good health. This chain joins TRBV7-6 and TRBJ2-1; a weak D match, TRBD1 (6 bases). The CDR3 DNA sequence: TGTGCCAGCAGCTTTCGACCAACAGGGTACAATGAGCAGTTCTTC. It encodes CASSFRPTGYNEQFF.